These 12 T cell receptor beta chains share one sample of origin, sequenced in a study of blood T cell repertoires in COVID-19. This table comes from immunoSEQ multiplex PCR, and its TCRdb copy is limited to in-frame clones, with some not included. The sample contains around 500,000 clones, roughly 85% of which appear only once. The material sequenced was peripheral blood. The receptors here all came from a human donor in a cohort sampled during active COVID-19.

The V gene is TRBV7-3, the J gene TRBJ2-1, with D perhaps TRBD2 (5 bases). Germline values: CDR1 SGHTA, CDR2 FQGTGA. The V end lost 3 bases, the J end lost 6 bases, and 9 bases lay between the germline ends. The CDR3 has 13 amino acids. The CDR3 loop reads CASSFTSGNEQFF. For the CDR3, the DNA is TGTGCCAGCAGCTTCACCAGCGGCAATGAGCAGTTCTTC.

The genes are TRBV28 and TRBJ2-7, with 8 bases that match TRBD2. The CDR3 is made up of 15 amino acids. Germline CDR1 and CDR2: MDHEN and SYDVKM. The junction had 9 bases not matched to a gene; V was cut back by 6 bases and J by 2 bases. The chain's CDR3 is CASSPRTSITYEQYF. The DNA for the CDR3 is TGTGCCAGCAGCCCCAGGACTAGCATCACCTACGAGCAGTACTTC.

A single count supports this clone. The genes are TRBV19 and TRBJ1-1; 9 positions match TRBD1. The CDR3 consists of 10 residues. V lost 7 bases, J lost 11 bases, and 2 bases stayed unmatched. Germline loops: CDR1 LNHDA, CDR2 SQIVND (reference sequence). The CDR3 spells CASKGTGAFF. The CDR3 coding sequence is TGTGCCAGTAAGGGGACAGGGGCTTTCTTT.

This sequence joins TRBV11-3 and TRBJ2-7; D gene unclear. The germline V gene encodes CDR1 SGHNT and CDR2 YENEEA. This CDR3 is built from 13 residues. The V and J ends lost 5 bases and 7 bases respectively, with 15 bases between them. The CDR3 loop is CASSPTTRREQYF. CDR3 DNA: TGTGCCAGCAGCCCAACGACCCGGCGGGAGCAGTACTTC.

For this clone: At the DNA level, this CDR3 is encoded by other sequences in the same sample as well. The V gene is TRBV5-1, the J gene TRBJ1-1, with 7 bases aligning to TRBD1. The junction had 4 bases not matched to a gene; V was cut back by 5 bases and J by 0 bases. CDR3 size: 14 residues. Germline V CDR1 and CDR2: SGHRS, YFSETQ. This CDR3 is CASSPQGMNTEAFF. CDR3 nucleotides: TGCGCCAGCAGTCCACAGGGGATGAACACTGAAGCTTTCTTT.

The CDR3 DNA reads as TGTGCCAGCAGCTTGGGGCTAGCGAGGACAGATACGCAGTATTTT. Its protein is CASSLGLARTDTQYF. The J gene is TRBJ2-3, the V gene TRBV5-4; possibly TRBD2 for D (6 bases). V lost 0 bases and J 3 bases, leaving 11 bases between the germline ends. This CDR3 has 15 amino acids. In germline, CDR1 is SGHNT, CDR2 YYREEE (reference sequence).

This chain joins TRBV24-1 and TRBJ1-5; 8 nucleotides line up with TRBD1. After removal of 3 bases from V and 7 bases from J, the junction contained 7 bases not matched to a gene. Germline V lookup: CDR1 KGHDR, CDR2 SFDVKD. The CDR3 is 15 amino acids. CDR3 protein: CATSDSRGLGQPQHF. The CDR3 DNA is TGTGCCACCAGTGATAGCAGGGGGCTCGGGCAGCCCCAGCATTTT.

The V call is TRBV9, the J call TRBJ2-7; maybe TRBD1 (6 bases). Germline lookup yields CDR1 SGDLS and CDR2 YYNGEE. V lost 3 bases, J lost 7 bases, and 17 bases lay in between. The CDR3 runs to 14 residues. The chain's CDR3 is CASSGGPRGGEQYF. CDR3 sequence (DNA): TGTGCCAGCAGCGGGGGACCCCGAGGGGGTGAGCAGTACTTC.

The chain carries TRBV6-5 and TRBJ1-4; D is perhaps TRBD1 (5 bases). Trimming removed 2 bases at V and 1 base at J, with 5 bases between. This CDR3 is 14 amino acids long. CDR1 is MNHEY, CDR2 SVGAGI, per germline. The CDR3 spells CASSYRGTNEKLFF. The CDR3 DNA reads as TGTGCCAGCAGTTACAGGGGAACTAATGAAAAACTGTTTTTT.

This clone was observed a handful of times. The J gene is TRBJ1-3, the V gene TRBV18; tentatively, D is TRBD1 (5 bases). Trimming removed 2 bases from V and 2 bases from J, with 10 bases in between. Germline V gives CDR1 KGHSH, CDR2 LQKENI. The CDR3 extends over 15 amino acids. The CDR3 DNA follows: TGTGCCAGCTCACCAACGACAGCTACTGGAAACACCATATATTTT. Translating it yields CASSPTTATGNTIYF.

J is TRBJ2-5 and V is TRBV5-1, with 10 bases that match TRBD2. Germline V gene lookup returns CDR1 SGHRS and CDR2 YFSETQ. The CDR3 is 17 residues long. With V trimmed by 2 bases and J by 3 bases, 10 bases remained unmatched. The CDR3 loop reads CASSFLAGVLGEETQYF. In DNA form, the CDR3 reads TGCGCCAGCAGCTTCCTAGCGGGAGTTTTAGGTGAAGAGACCCAGTACTTC.

This chain connects TRBV7-6 to TRBJ2-7, with TRBD2 matching 9 bases. Germline V gene sequence: CDR1 SGHVS, CDR2 FNYEAQ. Trimming at V came to 0 bases and at J to 6 bases, leaving 15 bases not matched to a gene. The CDR3 spans 18 residues. The CDR3 DNA follows: TGTGCCAGCAGCTTAGCGGCCAGGAGTTCGGGACTAGCCTCCGAGCAGTACTTC. Protein sequence: CASSLAARSSGLASEQYF.